The rows below give T cell receptor beta chains drawn from one sample of a study of T cells after yellow fever vaccination. One entry per CDR3 protein results from TCRdb running MiXCR on the 5' RACE reads. The sample lists about 240,000 distinct CDR3 sequences; about 3.5% were seen once. The material sequenced was PBMCs, taken 15 days after the yellow fever booster vaccination. These receptor sequences come from a man aged 18 to 29 who received the YFV17D yellow fever vaccine. Both conserved end residues are trimmed from each CDR3.

cdr3_aa	v_call	j_call
ASSQMRLTDRVYIQY	TRBV4-3	TRBJ2-4
SAHSGTGIGETQY	TRBV29-1	TRBJ2-5
ASSRGLQWGTDYGYT	TRBV6-2/TRBV6-3	TRBJ1-2
ASSYSSGGYNEQF	TRBV6-6	TRBJ2-1
ASSLPGTGTY	TRBV5-1	TRBJ2-7
ASTQGEAGGKETQY	TRBV19	TRBJ2-5
ATAKQADTQY	TRBV10-3	TRBJ2-3
ASSLADPRSGQF	TRBV5-5	TRBJ2-1
ASSVGLAGTNTGELF	TRBV9	TRBJ2-2
ATSEFTSGGRETQY	TRBV24-1	TRBJ2-5
ASELAGGSLGVDTQY	TRBV2	TRBJ2-3
ASSLDREDEQY	TRBV7-2	TRBJ2-7
ASKRYDQGEKLF	TRBV5-1	TRBJ1-4
ASSLVAGLEKGNIQY	TRBV6-5	TRBJ2-4
ASSLPTEQETQY	TRBV5-4	TRBJ2-5
ASRPQGTGNTIY	TRBV28	TRBJ1-3
ASSQVAGRAF	TRBV4-1	TRBJ1-1
ASSLSTGLTPYGYT	TRBV7-8	TRBJ1-2
ASRTTGGANTEAF	TRBV5-1	TRBJ1-1
ASSGAAGYTGELF	TRBV9	TRBJ2-2
ASSPNSRGGDTQY	TRBV7-2	TRBJ2-3
ASSRDRGQNSPLH	TRBV5-4	TRBJ1-6
ASSPEGRPNEKLF	TRBV18	TRBJ1-4
ASTGRSTDTQY	TRBV14	TRBJ2-3
ASIARLAYGQTQETQY	TRBV21-1	TRBJ2-5
ATSDTGGASGEETQY	TRBV24-1	TRBJ2-5
ASSSRQGGAGELF	TRBV7-8	TRBJ2-2
SAKPTGSGAGTQY	TRBV20-1	TRBJ2-3
ASSQDRGVSDEGNEKLF	TRBV4-1	TRBJ1-4
ASSPGGRGGHTEQY	TRBV7-3	TRBJ2-7
ASSLVGGQGQPQH	TRBV5-1	TRBJ1-5
ASKMTSGGPGEQF	TRBV7-8	TRBJ2-1
ASSLGVAQSKTQY	TRBV12-3/TRBV12-4	TRBJ2-5
ASSQGGGQNYGYT	TRBV4-2	TRBJ1-2
ASSVGGPLNTGELF	TRBV25-1	TRBJ2-2
ASSLEGAALEKLF	TRBV5-1	TRBJ1-4
ASSLPAISGANVLT	TRBV7-9	TRBJ2-6
ASRDTLRETQY	TRBV11-2	TRBJ2-5
SVAQSSGNTIY	TRBV29-1	TRBJ1-3
ASSLDSGGVTEAF	TRBV5-1	TRBJ1-1
ASSASASTDTQY	TRBV2	TRBJ2-3